Below are 20 T cell receptor beta chains sequenced from a single sample in a study of CD8+ T cells in alopecia areata (dated by TCRdb to 2017 to 2018). The sample's time point label, in plain terms: less than 30 weeks on oral tofacitinib. Read against the paper, the sample's treatment or condition label means: oral pan-JAK inhibitor, 5-10 mg twice daily. Libraries came from the immunoSEQ multiplex PCR assay. For TCR sequencing, RNA was extracted from every sample and reverse transcribed into cDNA to serve as template. This is the immuneACCESS table as TCRdb keeps it, with only in-frame sequences that have V and J called. A part of the clones is gone; compared with another copy, unresolved V genes explain less than half, and the rest is unexplained. The sample table shows 150,000 to 200,000 clones, and about three fifths are seen once. Together, the top ten hold just over 1% of the sample. Specimen: CD4+ T cells sorted from blood, collected at week 24, from a patient treated with tofacitinib. The receptors here all came from a human donor with alopecia areata.

The chain couples TRBV27 to TRBJ2-1; no reliable D call. Germline values: CDR1 MNHEY, CDR2 SMNVEV (reference sequence). V was trimmed by 2 bases and J by 8 bases, leaving 13 bases between them. The CDR3 has 14 amino acids. The CDR3 DNA is TGTGCCAGCAGTTTACGGGCTCGTTTCGATGAGCAGTTCTTC. Residues: CASSLRARFDEQFF.

This clone was observed a single time. The rearrangement links TRBV29-1 to TRBJ2-2; no clear D gene. Germline CDR1 is SQVTM and CDR2 is ANQGSEA. This CDR3 contains 12 residues. V was trimmed by 6 bases and J by 7 bases, leaving 12 bases between them. The CDR3 loop is CSVGNSLGELFF. CDR3 coding DNA: TGCAGCGTGGGAAATTCGCTCGGGGAGCTGTTTTTT.

This clone appeared a single time. The rearrangement joins TRBV27 to TRBJ1-6; D not certain. Trimming took off 6 bases at V and 8 bases at J, with 14 bases between the two ends. This CDR3 is built from 14 residues. From germline, CDR1 is MNHEY and CDR2 SMNVEV (reference sequence). The CDR3 reads CASSLLGWDSPLHF. For the CDR3, the DNA is TGTGCCAGCAGCCTGCTAGGGTGGGATTCACCCCTCCACTTT.

This clone was seen just once. This could be a read error, since a much larger clone is one nucleotide away. V gene TRBV11-3 combines with J gene TRBJ1-5, with TRBD1 as a possible D gene (6 bases). The CDR3 is 14 residues long. V was cut by 5 bases and J by 4 bases, with 12 bases left in between. The germline V gene encodes CDR1 SGHNT and CDR2 YENEEA. CDR3 in DNA: TGTGCCAGCAGCCCCAGCAGGGGTAATCAGCCCCAGCATTTT. Protein: CASSPSRGNQPQHF.

CDR3 sequence: CASSVATWAGETQYF. For the CDR3, the DNA is TGTGCCAGCAGCGTAGCTACGTGGGCTGGGGAGACCCAGTACTTC. The chain employs TRBV9 and TRBJ2-5, with D hard to call. Germline CDR1 reads SGDLS; CDR2 reads YYNGEE. Deletions cut 0 bases from V and 5 bases from J, with 14 bases between. CDR3 length equals 15 residues.

The rearrangement uses TRBV4-1 and TRBJ2-3; 8 bases agree with TRBD1. This CDR3 comprises 17 residues. Germline V CDR1 and CDR2: MGHRA, YSYEKL. Trimming cost V 0 bases and J 5 bases; bases outside gene matches: 10. In DNA form, the CDR3 reads TGCGCCAGCAGCCAAGATGGAGCAGGGGGCAGTAAAGATACGCAGTATTTT. It encodes CASSQDGAGGSKDTQYF.

Worth noting for this clone: This same CDR3 is encoded by further DNA sequences in the sample. The rearrangement joins TRBV29-1 to TRBJ2-2; D gene ambiguous. Germline CDR1 SQVTM, CDR2 ANQGSEA. Between the trimmed V and J ends, which lost 5 bases and 0 bases, there was a span of 4 bases. This CDR3 contains 12 residues. The CDR3 bases are TGCAGCGTTCGACCGAACACCGGGGAGCTGTTTTTT. This gives the protein CSVRPNTGELFF.

The chain recombines TRBV30 with TRBJ1-5, with D tentatively TRBD1 (5 bases). The V end was cut by 3 bases, the J end by 3 bases, with 21 bases between. This CDR3 has 17 residues. Per germline, CDR1 GTSNPN and CDR2 SVGIG (reference sequence). For the CDR3, the DNA is TGTGCCTGGAGCCTAGGGTCTTTGGGGGTCCACAATCAGCCCCAGCATTTT. Translated: CAWSLGSLGVHNQPQHF.

The chain joins TRBV11-2 to TRBJ2-5; 8 nucleotides agree with TRBD2. The CDR3 consists of 15 residues. J lost 5 bases, V lost 6 bases, and 11 bases had no gene match. Germline values: CDR1 SGHAT, CDR2 FQNNGV. The chain's CDR3 is CASRQPGRAGETQYF. CDR3 DNA: TGTGCCAGCAGACAACCCGGGAGGGCTGGGGAGACCCAGTACTTC.

A word on this clone: Other DNA sequences in this specimen translate into the identical CDR3. The rearrangement joins TRBV20-1 to TRBJ1-4, with unresolved D. This CDR3 is 11 amino acids long. Per germline, CDR1 DFQATT and CDR2 SNEGSKA (reference sequence). Trimming left V 1 base short and J 8 bases short, with 5 bases between. The CDR3 reads CSARGQEKLFF. DNA for the CDR3: TGCAGTGCTAGAGGACAAGAAAAACTGTTTTTT.

This clone was seen only a few times. V usage is TRBV6-1 and J usage is TRBJ1-5; D is perhaps TRBD1 (6 bases). V lost 6 bases and J lost 3, with 9 bases in between. The CDR3 covers 13 residues. Germline lookup yields CDR1 MNHNS and CDR2 SASEGT. The CDR3 DNA reads TGTGCCAGCAGGGGGGACAACAATCAGCCCCAGCATTTT. Encoded protein: CASRGDNNQPQHF.

This chain connects TRBV4-3 to TRBJ2-6; D possibly corresponds to TRBD1 (6 bases). Per germline, CDR1 LGHNA and CDR2 YSLEER. There are 17 residues in the CDR3. Trimming cost V 0 bases and J 1 base, with 10 bases left between them. The chain's CDR3 is CASSQEDRSSGANVLTF. CDR3 sequence (DNA): TGCGCCAGCAGCCAAGAGGACAGATCGTCTGGGGCCAACGTCCTGACTTTC.

The chain joins TRBV2 to TRBJ2-5; possibly TRBD1 for D (7 bases). Trimming removed 6 bases at V and 4 bases at J, with 15 bases between. The V gene's germline CDR1 is SNHLY and CDR2 FYNNEI. The CDR3 totals 14 residues. CDR3 sequence reads: CASRAQGGGETQYF. The CDR3 DNA reads TGTGCCAGCAGAGCGCAGGGGGGAGGAGAGACCCAGTACTTC.

The CDR3 nucleotides are TGTGCCAGCAGCCAGTCAGGGGATGGGGGCGAGCAGTACTTC. Its protein product is CASSQSGDGGEQYF. This rearrangement joins TRBV7-6 to TRBJ2-7, with D possibly being TRBD1 (6 bases). Germline V CDR1 and CDR2: SGHVS, FNYEAQ. The ends were cut back, 5 bases at V and 6 bases at J, with 17 bases in the middle. The CDR3 length is 14 residues. Supplemented by reference TRBV7-6 and TRBJ2-7, the full variable domain reads GAGVSQSPRYKVTKRGQDVALRCDPISGHVSLYWYRQALGQGPEFLTYFNYEAQQDKSGLPNDRFSAERPEGSISTLTIQRTEQRDSAMYRCASSQSGDGGEQYFGPGTRLTVT.

This clone was picked up one time. The chain has TRBV4-1 and TRBJ2-7; 13 bases fit TRBD2. This CDR3 is built from 15 residues. Germline V gene lookup returns CDR1 MGHRA and CDR2 YSYEKL. The junction had 2 bases not matched to a gene; V was cut back by 3 bases and J by 3 bases. The chain's CDR3 is CASSQGTSGDYEQYF. In DNA, the CDR3 is TGCGCCAGCAGCCAGGGGACTAGCGGGGACTACGAGCAGTACTTC.

This clone was picked up a small number of times. The V gene is TRBV27, the J gene TRBJ1-1; D is possibly TRBD1 (6 bases). CDR3 length equals 13 residues. Germline-derived CDR1 and CDR2 are MNHEY and SMNVEV (reference sequence). The V end lost 4 bases, the J end lost 7 bases, and 13 bases lay between the germline ends. The CDR3 protein is CASSSGGGYEAFF. Here the CDR3 DNA reads TGTGCCAGCAGTTCCGGGGGCGGCTATGAAGCTTTCTTT.

The rearrangement uses TRBV29-1 and TRBJ1-6; D ambiguous. The CDR3 covers 10 residues. In germline, CDR1 is SQVTM, CDR2 ANQGSEA. V was clipped by 7 bases and J by 5 bases, with 3 bases between them. In DNA, the CDR3 is TGCAGCGGGAATAATTCACCCCTCCACTTT. Residues: CSGNNSPLHF.

This chain uses TRBV15 with TRBJ1-2, with D hard to call. The CDR3 consists of 14 residues. Germline-derived CDR1 and CDR2 are LNHNV and YYDKDF (reference sequence). Trimming took off 0 bases at V and 5 bases at J, with 10 bases between the two ends. The CDR3 sequence: CATSREATEYGYTF. The CDR3 DNA reads TGTGCCACCAGCAGAGAGGCAACGGAGTATGGCTACACCTTC.

CDR3 loop: CAWSSGTGVKDTQYF. Here the CDR3 DNA reads TGTGCCTGGAGTAGCGGGACAGGGGTGAAAGATACGCAGTATTTT. V and J are TRBV30 and TRBJ2-3, with 10 bases lining up with TRBD1. V lost 2 bases, J lost 5 bases, and 7 bases stayed unmatched. Germline V CDR1 and CDR2: GTSNPN, SVGIG (reference sequence). The CDR3 sequence is 15 residues long. The full variable domain, with the rest looked up from reference TRBV30 and TRBJ2-3, is SQTIHQWPATLVQPVGSPLSLECTVEGTSNPNLYWYRQAAGRGLQLLFYSVGIGQISSEVPQNLSASRPQDRQFILSSKKLLLSDSGFYLCAWSSGTGVKDTQYFGPGTRLTVL.

This clone was seen more than once but under ten times. The V gene is TRBV29-1, the J gene TRBJ2-5; D ambiguous. Between the trimmed V and J ends, which lost 8 bases and 5 bases, there was a span of 18 bases. Germline assignment: CDR1 SQVTM and CDR2 ANQGSEA. The CDR3 is made up of 13 amino acids. In nucleotides, the CDR3 is TGCAGCACCCTAGGCCGAGGCTGGGAGACCCAGTACTTC. Translating gives CSTLGRGWETQYF.